These 24 T cell receptor beta chains originate from one sample sequenced in a study of B cell selection in AIRE deficiency. Assay used: immunoSEQ multiplex PCR; TCRdb lists only in-frame clones, some missing. The data show under 25,000 clones, around 97% seen once. CD4+CD127+ cells were sorted as the conventional CD4 T cells. Sample: conventional CD4+ T cells sorted from PBMCs. The receptors here all came from a human donor with AIRE deficiency.

V and J are TRBV7-2 and TRBJ2-5; D not resolved. V was pared by 6 bases and J by 3 bases, with 8 bases between. The CDR3 is 12 amino acids. The germline CDR1 and CDR2 sequences are SGHTA and FQGNSA. CDR3 sequence: CASSRDEETQYF. CDR3 coding DNA: TGTGCCAGCAGTAGGGATGAAGAGACCCAGTACTTC.

This chain connects TRBV11-2 to TRBJ1-1, with 7 bases fitting TRBD1. Germline V lookup: CDR1 SGHAT, CDR2 FQNNGV. The CDR3 spans 16 residues. Germline trimming cut 1 base from V and 1 base from J; bases unmatched to any gene: 6. CDR3 amino acids: CASSLGRHRGNTEAFF. The CDR3 DNA reads TGTGCCAGCAGCTTAGGGAGACACAGGGGGAACACTGAAGCTTTCTTT.

The chain employs TRBV7-3 and TRBJ2-3; the D call may be TRBD1 or TRBD2 (5 bases each). Trimming stripped 4 bases from V and 9 bases from J, with 17 bases between. The CDR3 has 14 residues. Per germline, CDR1 SGHTA and CDR2 FQGTGA. The CDR3 DNA follows: TGTGCCAGCAGCTCCGGGACCCATGGTGTGACGCAGTATTTT. As protein: CASSSGTHGVTQYF.

V is TRBV14 and J is TRBJ1-1; D is undetermined. The CDR3 covers 16 residues. Trimming removed 1 base from V and 6 bases from J, with 18 bases in between. From germline, CDR1 is SGHDN and CDR2 FVKESK. The CDR3 DNA reads as TGTGCCAGCAGCCAAGGGGTTCGGGGAGGAGCGCCTGAAGCTTTCTTT. This translates into CASSQGVRGGAPEAFF.

This clone was detected a few times. V is TRBV5-4 and J is TRBJ2-3; 7 nucleotides line up with TRBD2. V trimming: 4 bases; J trimming: 2 bases; junction bases outside the gene matches: 4. The CDR3 runs to 14 residues. CDR1 is SGHNT and CDR2 is YYREEE in the germline V gene (reference sequence). Here the CDR3 DNA reads TGTGCCAGCAGCCCAAGCGGGGCCACAGATACGCAGTATTTT. This translates into CASSPSGATDTQYF.

This sequence joins TRBV21-1 and TRBJ1-1. TRBV21-1 is a recognized pseudogene. CDR3 size: 19 residues. CDR3 protein: CASSKEVPPRIEVNTEAFF. The CDR3 DNA is TGTGCCAGCAGCAAAGAGGTCCCTCCCAGGATAGAGGTAAACACTGAAGCTTTCTTT.

The chain recombines TRBV11-3 with TRBJ2-5, with TRBD2 identical over 9 bases. J was trimmed by 5 bases and V by 4 bases; bases with no gene match: 11. The CDR3 runs 16 residues. Per the germline V gene, CDR1 is SGHNT and CDR2 is YENEEA. The CDR3 nucleotides read TGTGCCAGCAGCTCCTGGGGCGGGAGGGGGACGGAGACCCAGTACTTC. It specifies CASSSWGGRGTETQYF.

The chain uses TRBV5-1 and TRBJ2-3, with a weak D call TRBD1 (5 bases). The germline V and J ends were trimmed by 4 bases and 3 bases, with 15 bases remaining between them. The CDR3 runs 15 residues. Per the germline V gene, CDR1 is SGHRS and CDR2 is YFSETQ. DNA for the CDR3: TGCGCCAGCAGCCCCAGGGCCTCGGTGACAGATACGCAGTATTTT. Residues: CASSPRASVTDTQYF.

This chain connects TRBV29-1 to TRBJ2-1, with D perhaps TRBD1 or TRBD2 (6 bases each). The CDR3 runs to 16 residues. Germline-derived CDR1 and CDR2 are SQVTM and ANQGSEA. The V and J ends lost 0 bases and 2 bases respectively, with 14 bases between them. The CDR3 region is CSVEEPEGGTYNEQFF. CDR3 coding DNA: TGCAGCGTTGAAGAGCCGGAGGGGGGCACCTACAATGAGCAGTTCTTC.

The V and J genes are TRBV5-1 and TRBJ1-1, with 8 bases fitting TRBD1. Germline CDR1 and CDR2: SGHRS and YFSETQ. This CDR3 contains 14 residues. Unmatched junction bases numbered 5, after V lost 4 bases and J lost 3 bases. The CDR3 loop reads CASSETGGYTEAFF. CDR3 DNA: TGCGCCAGCAGCGAAACAGGGGGATACACTGAAGCTTTCTTT.

This chain uses TRBV11-3 with TRBJ1-1, with D possibly matching TRBD1 (5 bases). This CDR3 has 15 residues. V was trimmed by 1 base and J by 4 bases, leaving 13 bases between them. Germline lookup yields CDR1 SGHNT and CDR2 YENEEA. In DNA, the CDR3 is TGTGCCAGCAGCTTAGTGGGGGGGACGCGCACTGAAGCTTTCTTT. Encoded protein: CASSLVGGTRTEAFF.

This rearrangement joins TRBV5-4 to TRBJ2-2; D is uncertain. V was clipped by 0 bases and J by 0 bases, with 9 bases between them. Germline V gives CDR1 SGHNT, CDR2 YYREEE (reference sequence). This CDR3 has 16 amino acids. This CDR3 reads CASSLVPRSNTGELFF. The DNA for the CDR3 is TGTGCCAGCAGCTTGGTTCCGCGCTCGAACACCGGGGAGCTGTTTTTT.

The chain combines TRBV27 with TRBJ2-3, with D tentatively TRBD2 (6 bases). The CDR3 totals 14 residues. Germline loops: CDR1 MNHEY, CDR2 SMNVEV (reference sequence). V was shortened by 5 bases and J by 2 bases, with 11 bases between the two germline ends. The CDR3 region has the DNA TGTGCCAGCAGTCCGGGACTTTACACAGATACGCAGTATTTT. Translating it yields CASSPGLYTDTQYF.

The chain links TRBV7-2 to TRBJ2-7, with D tentatively TRBD1 or TRBD2 (6 bases each). V lost 2 bases to trimming and J lost 9 bases, with 17 bases between them. CDR1 and CDR2 from the germline V gene are SGHTA and FQGNSA. The CDR3 totals 14 residues. CDR3 coding DNA: TGTGCCAGCAGCTTACCCGGGGGCCTCGGGGGGCAGTACTTC. Translation gives CASSLPGGLGGQYF.

The count of this clone is one. The chain links TRBV5-6 to TRBJ2-7; 10 positions match TRBD2. Germline CDR1 is SGHDT and CDR2 is YYEEEE. After removal of 3 bases from V and 3 bases from J, the junction contained 0 bases not matched to a gene. The CDR3 length is 13 residues. The CDR3 nucleotides are TGTGCCAGCAGCTGGACTAGCGGCTACGAGCAGTACTTC. Protein: CASSWTSGYEQYF.

This sequence joins TRBV19 and TRBJ1-1; 9 bases match TRBD1. CDR1 LNHDA and CDR2 SQIVND come from the germline V gene (reference sequence). The CDR3 is made up of 17 amino acids. The V gene end was trimmed by 9 bases and the J gene end by 0 bases; junction bases not matched to a gene: 14. The chain's CDR3 is CASDRGATGLMNTEAFF. For the CDR3, the DNA is TGTGCCAGCGACAGGGGGGCTACCGGATTGATGAACACTGAAGCTTTCTTT.

The V call is TRBV5-1, the J call TRBJ1-1, with D tentatively TRBD1 (5 bases). The CDR3 is 13 residues long. Germline V gene data show CDR1 as SGHRS and CDR2 as YFSETQ. The V gene lost 0 bases and the J gene lost 6 bases, with 9 bases spanning the gap. CDR3 region: CASSLVPGAEAFF. In DNA form, the CDR3 reads TGCGCCAGCAGCTTGGTTCCGGGGGCTGAAGCTTTCTTT.

This clone was detected only once. The chain combines TRBV28 with TRBJ2-3, with 9 bases that match TRBD1. V dropped 5 bases and J dropped 1; count of bases not matched to a gene: 1. The CDR3 is 14 amino acids. CDR1 and CDR2 from the germline V gene are MDHEN and SYDVKM. The CDR3 reads CASSRQGGTDTQYF. CDR3 coding DNA: TGTGCCAGCAGTAGACAGGGGGGCACAGATACGCAGTATTTT.

The chain couples TRBV5-1 to TRBJ2-3; 10 bases match TRBD2. Germline assignment: CDR1 SGHRS and CDR2 YFSETQ. The CDR3 contains 16 residues. J gave up 2 bases and V 0 bases, and 3 bases lay outside the gene matches. DNA of the CDR3: TGCGCCAGCAGCTTGGTTGGGACTAGCGCCACAGATACGCAGTATTTT. This codes for CASSLVGTSATDTQYF.

This chain joins TRBV21-1 and TRBJ2-7. TRBV21-1 is a documented pseudogene. The CDR3 consists of 15 residues. CDR3: CASSAKRGPFYEQYF. CDR3 DNA sequence: TGTGCCAGCAGTGCTAAACGGGGCCCTTTCTACGAGCAGTACTTC.

The chain has TRBV7-9 and TRBJ2-5, with 9 bases aligning to TRBD2. CDR3 length equals 15 residues. The V segment lost 5 bases and the J segment 2 bases; nucleotides outside the gene matches: 6. CDR1 is SEHNR and CDR2 is FQNEAQ in the germline V gene (reference sequence). The CDR3 spells CASSPGLARQETQYF. In DNA form, the CDR3 reads TGTGCCAGCAGCCCCGGACTAGCGAGACAAGAGACCCAGTACTTC. Together with reference TRBV7-9 and TRBJ2-5, the CDR3 gives the full variable domain: DTGVSQNPRHKITKRGQNVTFRCDPISEHNRLYWYRQTLGQGPEFLTYFQNEAQLEKSRLLSDRFSAERPKGSFSTLEIQRTEQGDSAMYLCASSPGLARQETQYFGPGTRLLVL.

J is TRBJ2-3 and V is TRBV28, with 13 bases fitting TRBD2. The CDR3 has 20 residues. Germline values: CDR1 MDHEN, CDR2 SYDVKM. The J segment lost 0 bases and the V segment lost 1 base, leaving 10 bases of the junction unmatched. The CDR3 protein is CASSLLRWTSGGDSTDTQYF. The CDR3 nucleotides read TGTGCCAGCAGTTTATTAAGGTGGACTAGCGGGGGCGACAGCACAGATACGCAGTATTTT.

V and J are TRBV6-5 and TRBJ2-3; D might be TRBD2 (5 bases). CDR3 length: 13 amino acids. V shed 5 bases and J shed 6 bases, with 12 bases lying between them. Looked up from germline, CDR1 is MNHEY and CDR2 is SVGAGI. CDR3 loop: CASSQRKGDTQYF. The CDR3 nucleotides read TGTGCCAGCAGTCAGCGGAAGGGCGATACGCAGTATTTT.

The rearrangement links TRBV10-3 to TRBJ1-5, with 7 bases matching TRBD1. The CDR3 loop spans 15 amino acids. Germline V CDR1 and CDR2: ENHRY, SYGVKD. With V trimmed by 6 bases and J by 1 base, 6 bases remained unmatched. This CDR3 reads CAISAKGASNQPQHF. The CDR3, as DNA: TGTGCCATCAGCGCCAAGGGGGCAAGCAATCAGCCCCAGCATTTT.